This entry lists 10 T cell receptor beta chains sequenced from one sample in a study of blood T cell repertoires in COVID-19. Sequenced by immunoSEQ multiplex PCR; TCRdb stores in-frame clones only, minus some. The data contain over 95,000 clones, more than 70% of them singletons. Sequenced material: peripheral blood. These receptors originate from a woman between 55 and 75 years old with COVID-19, enrolled during active disease.

This clone was seen a single time. The chain recombines TRBV27 with TRBJ2-7; 10 bases match TRBD2. Germline trimming cut 5 bases from V and 2 bases from J; bases unmatched to any gene: 6. The length of the CDR3 is 15 residues. Germline CDR1 is MNHEY and CDR2 is SMNVEV (reference sequence). The CDR3 sequence: CASSGPSGGTYEQYF. CDR3 coding DNA: TGTGCCAGCAGTGGGCCTAGCGGGGGTACCTACGAGCAGTACTTC.

The rearrangement uses TRBV19 and TRBJ1-1; D perhaps matches TRBD1 (6 bases). Trimming shortened V by 0 bases and J by 1 base, and 9 bases separated the two germline ends. CDR3 length: 15 residues. Germline CDR1 reads LNHDA; CDR2 reads SQIVND (reference sequence). Here the CDR3 reads CASSIDPTGNTEAFF. CDR3 nucleotide sequence: TGTGCCAGTAGTATAGATCCGACAGGGAACACTGAAGCTTTCTTT. Full variable domain (missing parts from reference TRBV19 and TRBJ1-1): DGGITQSPKYLFRKEGQNVTLSCEQNLNHDAMYWYRQDPGQGLRLIYYSQIVNDFQKGDIAEGYSVSREKKESFPLTVTSAQKNPTAFYLCASSIDPTGNTEAFFGQGTRLTVV.

The genes are TRBV2 and TRBJ2-7; TRBD2 matches at 8 bases. The CDR3 consists of 13 residues. Germline CDR1 SNHLY, CDR2 FYNNEI. V trimming: 8 bases; J trimming: 2 bases; junction bases outside the gene matches: 5. CDR3 nucleotides: TGTGCCAGCTCAAGCGGGGGTCCCTACGAGCAGTACTTC. Protein: CASSSGGPYEQYF.

The chain combines TRBV24-1 with TRBJ1-2; 10 bases map to TRBD1. The germline gives CDR1 KGHDR, CDR2 SFDVKD. V trimming: 2 bases; J trimming: 6 bases; junction bases outside the gene matches: 2. CDR3 length: 14 amino acids. CDR3 region: CATSDSGTGDGYTF. CDR3 coding DNA: TGTGCCACCAGTGATTCCGGGACAGGGGATGGCTACACCTTC.

The chain joins TRBV5-1 to TRBJ1-1; D gene uncertain. The length of the CDR3 is 17 residues. Trimming took off 2 bases at V and 5 bases at J, with 22 bases between the two ends. Germline V gives CDR1 SGHRS, CDR2 YFSETQ. The CDR3 DNA is TGCGCCAGCAGCTTAAATCTAGGTGACGGGAGAACAACTGAAGCTTTCTTT. This sequence encodes CASSLNLGDGRTTEAFF. Based on the CDR3 plus reference TRBV5-1 and TRBJ1-1, the full variable domain is KAGVTQTPRYLIKTRGQQVTLSCSPISGHRSVSWYQQTPGQGLQFLFEYFSETQRNKGNFPGRFSGRQFSNSRSEMNVSTLELGDSALYLCASSLNLGDGRTTEAFFGQGTRLTVV.

The V and J genes are TRBV7-6 and TRBJ2-2; TRBD1 aligns across 9 bases. With 2 bases clipped from V and 5 bases from J, the junction kept 6 bases outside the gene matches. CDR1 is SGHVS and CDR2 is FNYEAQ in the germline V gene. The length of the CDR3 is 16 residues. The CDR3 reads CASSLPGTGRTGELFF. The CDR3 region has the DNA TGTGCCAGCAGCTTACCGGGGACAGGGAGGACCGGGGAGCTGTTTTTT.

The genes are TRBV14 and TRBJ1-4; D call uncertain. Trimming cost V 0 bases and J 0 bases, with 8 bases left between them. The CDR3 loop spans 16 amino acids. Germline V gives CDR1 SGHDN, CDR2 FVKESK. CDR3 DNA: TGTGCCAGCAGCCAAGATCTCGCGACAACTAATGAAAAACTGTTTTTT. It codes for CASSQDLATTNEKLFF.

This sequence joins TRBV11-2 and TRBJ1-5, with TRBD1 as a possible D gene (5 bases). The CDR3 has 15 residues. Looked up from germline, CDR1 is SGHAT and CDR2 is FQNNGV. Trimming shortened V by 1 base and J by 6 bases, and 13 bases separated the two germline ends. CDR3 bases: TGTGCCAGCAGCTTAGGTCCAGGGTCACGTCAGCCCCAGCATTTT. This translates into CASSLGPGSRQPQHF.

V is TRBV3-1 (or the pseudogene TRBV3-2) and J is TRBJ1-1; 7 positions match TRBD1. The V segment lost 7 bases and the J segment 1 base; nucleotides outside the gene matches: 9. This CDR3 spans 15 amino acids. Germline V lookup: CDR1 LGHDT, CDR2 YNNKEL (reference sequence). DNA for the CDR3: TGTGCCAGCACCCGGCAGGGACAGCCGAACACTGAAGCTTTCTTT. Protein product: CASTRQGQPNTEAFF.

The V gene is TRBV7-3, the J gene TRBJ2-5; D unresolved. The V gene's germline CDR1 is SGHTA and CDR2 FQGTGA. The V gene lost 5 bases and the J gene lost 1 base, with 8 bases spanning the gap. The length of the CDR3 is 13 residues. CDR3 DNA: TGTGCCAGCAGCCCAGGTACCCAAGAGACCCAGTACTTC. It specifies CASSPGTQETQYF.